This entry lists 15 T cell receptor beta chains sequenced from one sample in a study of blood T cells in healthy people across ages (dated by TCRdb to the mid-2010s). Receptor amplification or capture employed 5' RACE. The sequencing machine was an Illumina HiSeq 2500. The second PCR ran for roughly 7 to 11 cycles and used a J-beta primer mix along with a sample-barcoded 5' primer. TCRdb itself trimmed the public reads at Q25 with fastp, ran MiXCR and retained productive beta chains. Identical CDR3 protein sequences are pooled into one entry, listed with their most common genes and DNA. This sample has more than 900,000 distinct CDR3 sequences in its table, and roughly a quarter of those were observed once. The ten top clones hold approximately 0.7% of the sample. This sample also belongs to another study, concerning T cells of mothers and their children.

Sequencing was done on a sample of blood. These receptors were collected from a girl aged 2 to 9 in good health.

The chain employs TRBV5-5 and TRBJ2-2; 10 bases are shared with TRBD2. CDR1 and CDR2 (germline): SGHKS, YYEKEE (reference sequence). The CDR3 is 16 residues long. The trim removed 2 bases at V and 1 base at J, leaving 2 bases unmatched. For the CDR3, the DNA is TGTGCCAGCAGCTTTACTAGCGGGATGAACACCGGGGAGCTGTTTTTT. Its protein product is CASSFTSGMNTGELFF.

This clonotype occurred many times. CDR3 nucleotide sequence: TGTGCCAGCAGCCCAGGGTCCGGGGAGCTGTTTTTT. It translates to CASSPGSGELFF. The genes are TRBV12-3 or TRBV12-4 and TRBJ2-2; possibly TRBD1 for D (5 bases). Trimming removed 6 bases at V and 6 bases at J, with 8 bases between. The CDR3 has 12 amino acids.

This clonotype was counted only a few times. This chain links TRBV29-1 with TRBJ1-6; 8 bases are shared with TRBD1. The CDR3 consists of 14 residues. V shed 5 bases and J 9 bases; nucleotides not matched to a gene: 9. The germline V gene encodes CDR1 SQVTM and CDR2 ANQGSEA. Here the CDR3 reads CSVRDQGAGSPLHF. CDR3 nucleotide sequence: TGCAGCGTTCGGGACCAGGGGGCGGGTTCACCCCTCCACTTT.

This clonotype was counted only a few times. This chain links TRBV20-1 with TRBJ2-1; D remains ambiguous. The CDR3 spans 9 residues. The ends were cut back, 6 bases at V and 6 bases at J, with 3 bases in the middle. Germline CDR1 DFQATT, CDR2 SNEGSKA (reference sequence). The DNA for the CDR3 is TGCAGTGCCAGCAATGAGCAGTTCTTC. Its translation: CSASNEQFF.

This chain joins TRBV10-1 and TRBJ2-5, with 11 bases aligning to TRBD2. Per the germline V gene, CDR1 is WNHNN and CDR2 is SYGVQD (reference sequence). The CDR3 is made up of 14 amino acids. V was pared by 3 bases and J by 6 bases, with 3 bases of the junction left unmatched. CDR3 protein: CASSDGTSGKTQYF. The CDR3 region has the DNA TGCGCCAGCAGTGACGGGACTAGCGGCAAGACCCAGTACTTC.

The chain combines TRBV12-3 or TRBV12-4 with TRBJ1-6; D is undetermined. V dropped 3 bases and J dropped 7 bases, with 13 bases sitting between them. The CDR3 length is 15 residues. CDR3 bases: TGTGCCAGCAGTTTGGGAGGATCTTTCAATTCACCCCTCCACTTT. It codes for CASSLGGSFNSPLHF.

This clonotype was detected a few times. The junction and the germline gene differ at one end; a read error may be behind it. This sequence joins TRBV4-3 and TRBJ2-7, with TRBD2 matching 9 bases. This CDR3 has 18 residues. Germline CDR1 LGHNA, CDR2 YSLEER. CDR3 sequence: CAGSQERGGPSGDHEQYF. The CDR3 region has the DNA TGCGCCGGCAGCCAAGAAAGGGGGGGCCCTAGCGGGGACCACGAGCAGTACTTC.

This clonotype showed up just a few times. The chain carries TRBV6-5 and TRBJ2-3; 9 bases fit TRBD1. The CDR3 is 17 amino acids. Germline-derived CDR1 and CDR2 are MNHEY and SVGAGI. J lost 0 bases, V lost 11 bases, and 15 bases had no gene match. CDR3 sequence: CASYGDRERRSTDTQYF. The CDR3 bases are TGTGCCTCCTATGGGGACAGGGAAAGGCGAAGCACAGATACGCAGTATTTT.

CDR3 nucleotide sequence: TGTGCCAGCAGCGCGGACCCGAGATACACTGAAGCTTTCTTT. Residues: CASSADPRYTEAFF. This chain joins TRBV9 and TRBJ1-1; D call uncertain. Trimming pared 3 bases from V and 3 bases from J, leaving 12 bases between. The length of the CDR3 is 14 residues. Germline CDR1 is SGDLS and CDR2 is YYNGEE.

About this clonotype: The junction does not match germline at one end; this may be a read error. The chain couples TRBV6-6 to TRBJ2-5, with 10 bases lining up with TRBD1. From germline, CDR1 is MNHNY and CDR2 SVGAGI (reference sequence). This CDR3 has 15 residues. The CDR3 nucleotides read TGTACCAGCAGTTACTCGAGGACAGGGGGAGAGACCCAGTACTTC. It translates to CTSSYSRTGGETQYF.

There are a few counts of this clonotype. The rearrangement uses TRBV11-3 and TRBJ1-4, with D possibly TRBD1 on 5 matching bases. The V end lost 4 bases, the J end lost 10 bases, and 7 bases lay between the germline ends. Per germline, CDR1 SGHNT and CDR2 YENEEA. The CDR3 is 11 residues long. The CDR3 DNA reads as TGTGCCAGCAGCTCAGGGAGAAAACTGTTTTTT. Amino acids: CASSSGRKLFF.

The chain employs TRBV28 and TRBJ2-4; 9 bases fit TRBD1. This CDR3 region has 12 residues. The germline V gene encodes CDR1 MDHEN and CDR2 SYDVKM. V trimming: 5 bases; J trimming: 16 bases; junction bases outside the gene matches: 9. The CDR3 bases are TGTGCCAGCAGTAGTTTTCCGGGACAGGGCTACTTC. Translating gives CASSSFPGQGYF.

This clonotype was seen more than once but under ten times. CDR3 amino acids: CASRESGGQPQHF. As DNA, the CDR3 is TGTGCCAGCAGAGAATCCGGGGGCCAGCCCCAGCATTTT. This chain links TRBV4-2 with TRBJ1-5; weak D call: TRBD1 (6 bases). Per germline, CDR1 LGHNA and CDR2 YNFKEQ. Trimming left V 6 bases short and J 7 bases short, with 13 bases between. The CDR3 consists of 13 residues.

The J gene is TRBJ2-5, the V gene TRBV20-1; tentative D call: TRBD2 (6 bases). TRBJ2-1 explains the end of the DNA better; the J call may be wrong. Germline loops: CDR1 DFQATT, CDR2 SNEGSKA (reference sequence). This CDR3 comprises 13 residues. The CDR3 DNA follows: TGCAGTGCTAGAGATTGGGGGGTGAATGAGCAGTTCTTC. It is translated as CSARDWGVNEQFF.

This chain links TRBV28 with TRBJ2-4; 15 bases fit TRBD2. With V trimmed by 5 bases and J by 6 bases, 2 bases remained unmatched. The germline V gene encodes CDR1 MDHEN and CDR2 SYDVKM. The CDR3 is 15 residues long. This CDR3 is CASSGTSGGTNIQYF. DNA for the CDR3: TGTGCCAGCAGTGGGACTAGCGGGGGGACAAACATTCAGTACTTC.